What follows are 17 T cell receptor beta chains derived from one specimen sequenced in a study of T cell repertoires in cytomegalovirus infection. Their recognized antigens are unknown. Each CDR3 protein gets one entry after TCRdb re-called the reads with MiXCR. The table includes about 89,000 distinct CDR3 sequences, less than 30% detected once. The source material was CD8+ T cells from cultured PBMCs, sampled from culture after CMV antigen stimulation. The source of these receptors is a human donor in good health (CMV status not recorded). Some clones in this sample may be carry-over from other donors' samples.

As regards this clonotype: Its ends do not fully match the called genes, so a read error is possible. CDR3 sequence: CASSLWGMNTEGFF. In DNA, the CDR3 is TGTGCCAGCAGTTTGTGGGGGATGAACACTGAAGGTTTCTTT. The genes are TRBV6-8 and TRBJ1-1; D is perhaps TRBD1 (5 bases). The CDR3 consists of 14 residues. Germline assignment: CDR1 MNHGY and CDR2 SAAAGT.

The rearrangement uses TRBV20-1 and TRBJ2-2, with D possibly matching TRBD1 (5 bases). The CDR3 is made up of 13 amino acids. V was shortened by 5 bases and J by 5 bases, with 12 bases between the two germline ends. Germline loops: CDR1 DFQATT, CDR2 SNEGSKA (reference sequence). The CDR3 region has the DNA TGCAGTGCTGAAGGACATTCGACCGGGGAGCTGTTTTTT. As protein: CSAEGHSTGELFF.

This sequence joins TRBV19 and TRBJ2-1, with D possibly being TRBD1 (6 bases). CDR1 is LNHDA and CDR2 is SQIVND in the germline V gene (reference sequence). The V end was cut by 8 bases, the J end by 12 bases, with 20 bases between. This CDR3 spans 13 amino acids. Here the CDR3 reads CASHGAVQGGQFF. For the CDR3, the DNA is TGTGCCAGTCACGGGGCCGTCCAAGGGGGGCAGTTCTTC. Variable domain in full (rest from reference TRBV19 and TRBJ2-1): DGGITQSPKYLFRKEGQNVTLSCEQNLNHDAMYWYRQDPGQGLRLIYYSQIVNDFQKGDIAEGYSVSREKKESFPLTVTSAQKNPTAFYLCASHGAVQGGQFFGPGTRLTVL.

This clonotype turned up a few times. J is TRBJ2-7 and V is TRBV4-1, with D perhaps TRBD1 (6 bases). Germline CDR1 MGHRA, CDR2 YSYEKL. The CDR3 runs 15 residues. V was clipped by 0 bases and J by 2 bases, with 11 bases between them. The chain's CDR3 is CASSQDSTGTYEQYF. CDR3 DNA sequence: TGCGCCAGCAGCCAAGATTCTACAGGGACCTACGAGCAGTACTTC.

V is TRBV3-1 and J is TRBJ2-1, with a possible D match to TRBD1 (6 bases). Germline loops: CDR1 LGHDT, CDR2 YNNKEL (reference sequence). The CDR3 loop spans 16 amino acids. Trimming shortened V by 4 bases and J by 8 bases, and 21 bases separated the two germline ends. Written as DNA, the CDR3 is TGTGCCAGCAGCCCCTCCAGGGGCGCCCCCCAGCATGAGCAGTTCTTC. It codes for CASSPSRGAPQHEQFF.

Ten or more counts support this clonotype. The chain is built from TRBV7-8 and TRBJ2-2, with 10 bases fitting TRBD2. CDR1 is SGHVS, CDR2 FQNEAQ, per germline. J lost 3 bases, V lost 2 bases, and 3 bases had no gene match. This CDR3 is 16 amino acids long. The CDR3 protein is CASSLLAGVYTGELFF. DNA of the CDR3: TGTGCCAGCAGCTTACTAGCGGGGGTGTACACCGGGGAGCTGTTTTTT.

This clonotype was detected many times. The V and J genes are TRBV6-5 and TRBJ1-2; D possibly corresponds to TRBD1 (6 bases). CDR1 MNHEY and CDR2 SVGAGI come from the germline V gene. The CDR3 is 14 residues long. V shed 0 bases and J shed 6 bases, with 11 bases lying between them. CDR3 region: CASSYSPQGNGYTF. The DNA for the CDR3 is TGTGCCAGCAGTTACTCCCCACAGGGTAATGGCTACACCTTC.

This chain uses TRBV12-3 or TRBV12-4 with TRBJ2-2, with D perhaps TRBD1 or TRBD2 (5 bases each). There are 15 residues in the CDR3. Trimming pared 4 bases from V and 6 bases from J, leaving 15 bases between. The CDR3, as DNA: TGTGCCAGCAGTTCGGGACCGCGCCAAGCCGGGGAGCTGTTTTTT. This encodes CASSSGPRQAGELFF.

The V and J genes are TRBV7-3 and TRBJ2-2; 7 nucleotides match TRBD2. Germline-derived CDR1 and CDR2 are SGHTA and FQGTGA. CDR3 length: 14 residues. Trimming took 4 bases from V and 6 from J; bases not matched to a gene: 5. Here the CDR3 DNA reads TGTGCCAGCAGCTCCTCGGGGGGAGCCGGGGAGCTGTTTTTT. Amino acids: CASSSSGGAGELFF.

This clonotype was counted many times. The chain carries TRBV28 and TRBJ2-7; a possible D gene is TRBD1 (6 bases). The CDR3 loop spans 14 amino acids. V was trimmed by 8 bases and J by 0 bases, leaving 14 bases between them. The germline CDR1 and CDR2 sequences are MDHEN and SYDVKM. The CDR3 loop reads CASRLQGRSYEQYF. The DNA for the CDR3 is TGTGCCAGCCGGCTACAGGGCCGCTCCTACGAGCAGTACTTC.

This clonotype has a count of ten or more. The chain uses TRBV7-8 and TRBJ2-3, with D unclear. V dropped 4 bases and J dropped 3 bases, with 5 bases sitting between them. CDR1 and CDR2 from the germline V gene are SGHVS and FQNEAQ. The CDR3 sequence is 12 residues long. CDR3 residues: CASSSLTDTQYF. The CDR3 DNA is TGTGCCAGCAGCTCCCTTACAGATACGCAGTATTTT.

The V and J genes are TRBV27 and TRBJ2-3; D not certain. Trimming took 6 bases from V and 3 from J, leaving 19 bases between them. The CDR3 runs to 16 residues. Germline CDR1 reads MNHEY; CDR2 reads SMNVEV (reference sequence). The CDR3 DNA reads TGTGCCAGCAGCCCTTTCGGCCGAAGAAGAACAGATACGCAGTATTTT. Protein product: CASSPFGRRRTDTQYF.

This clonotype was observed once. The J gene is TRBJ2-3, the V gene TRBV7-4, with 9 positions matching TRBD2. J was trimmed by 1 base and V by 5 bases; bases with no gene match: 4. The germline V gene has CDR1 SGHVT and CDR2 SQSDAQ. CDR3 length: 15 amino acids. Written as DNA, the CDR3 is TGTGCCAGCAGCGACGAGCGGGGGGGCACAGATACGCAGTATTTT. The encoded protein is CASSDERGGTDTQYF. Combining the CDR3 with reference TRBV7-4 and TRBJ2-3 gives the whole variable domain GAGVSQSPRYKVAKRGRDVALRCDSISGHVTLYWYRQTLGQGSEVLTYSQSDAQRDKSGRPSGRFSAERPERSVSTLKIQRTEQGDSAVYLCASSDERGGTDTQYFGPGTRLTVL.

V and J are TRBV19 and TRBJ1-5, with a tentative D call TRBD1 (5 bases). Germline V gene data show CDR1 as LNHDA and CDR2 as SQIVND (reference sequence). V was clipped by 5 bases and J by 1 base, with 12 bases between them. CDR3 length: 15 amino acids. CDR3 sequence (DNA): TGTGCCAGTAGTGCCGCCGGGGGAAGCAATCAGCCCCAGCATTTT. Protein: CASSAAGGSNQPQHF.

This clonotype was seen a few times. The chain carries TRBV7-4 and TRBJ2-3; TRBD2 agrees at 10 bases. Trimming at V came to 3 bases and at J to 3 bases, leaving 6 bases not matched to a gene. The germline V gene has CDR1 SGHVT and CDR2 SQSDAQ. CDR3 length: 16 amino acids. Here the CDR3 reads CASSFPTSGVTDTQYF. CDR3 DNA sequence: TGTGCCAGCAGCTTCCCTACTAGCGGGGTAACAGATACGCAGTATTTT.

The chain combines TRBV27 with TRBJ1-5; D gene unclear. From germline, CDR1 is MNHEY and CDR2 SMNVEV (reference sequence). This CDR3 region has 15 residues. Deletions cut 5 bases from V and 0 bases from J, with 11 bases between. CDR3 loop: CASSPGGYSNQPQHF. CDR3 DNA sequence: TGTGCCAGCAGTCCCGGAGGGTATAGCAATCAGCCCCAGCATTTT.

This clonotype was detected only a few times. V is TRBV7-6 and J is TRBJ1-4; possibly TRBD1 for D (6 bases). V was shortened by 6 bases and J by 2 bases, with 16 bases between the two germline ends. Germline V gene lookup returns CDR1 SGHVS and CDR2 FNYEAQ. This CDR3 has 16 residues. CDR3 amino acids: CASRESGGATNEKLFF. CDR3 coding DNA: TGTGCCAGCAGGGAGTCCGGGGGCGCGACTAATGAAAAACTGTTTTTT.